The 19 T cell receptor beta chains reported below all come from one sample, sequenced in a study of CD8+CD57+ T cells in acquired aplastic anemia. TCR beta VDJ and CDR3 were profiled, and genomic DNA was the template. Via MiXCR, TCRdb re-called the reads, giving one row per CDR3 protein. Of around 50,000 distinct CDR3 sequences in the sample, approximately 78% were seen once. The sequenced sample consisted of sorted CD4+, CD8+, or CD8+CD57+ T cells (not recorded which) from PBMCs. These receptors were collected from a human donor in good health, serving as a control.

Concerning this clonotype: A read error may produce the germline difference seen at one junction end. The V call is TRBV9, the J call TRBJ2-2; 10 bases line up with TRBD2. In germline, CDR1 is SGDLS, CDR2 YYNGEE. This CDR3 is built from 14 residues. CDR3 in amino acids: CASQGTSVTGELFF. CDR3 DNA sequence: TGTGCCAGCCAGGGGACTAGCGTGACCGGGGAGCTGTTTTTC.

The chain recombines TRBV10-2 with TRBJ1-2, with 8 nucleotides matching TRBD1. The CDR3 runs 15 residues. The germline V gene has CDR1 WSHSY and CDR2 SAAADI. The V and J ends lost 3 bases and 3 bases, in that order; junction bases with no gene match: 6. CDR3 in amino acids: CASSDGTGSHYGYTF. In DNA, the CDR3 is TGCGCCAGCAGTGACGGGACAGGCAGCCACTATGGCTACACCTTC.

J is TRBJ1-2 and V is TRBV2, with 9 bases aligning to TRBD1. Per germline, CDR1 SNHLY and CDR2 FYNNEI. The CDR3 spans 16 residues. V dropped 4 bases and J dropped 3; count of bases not matched to a gene: 9. The CDR3 DNA follows: TGTGCCAGCAGTGGGTGGACAGGGGTGTCTGACTATGGCTACACCTTC. It translates to CASSGWTGVSDYGYTF.

The table lists this clonotype with many counts. The V gene is TRBV3-1, the J gene TRBJ2-3; D is undetermined. The CDR3 is 14 residues long. Between the trimmed V and J ends, which lost 2 bases and 2 bases, there was a span of 8 bases. Germline CDR1 is LGHDT and CDR2 is YNNKEL (reference sequence). CDR3 DNA sequence: TGTGCCAGCAGCCAATCAACACACACAGATACGCAGTATTTT. Translation: CASSQSTHTDTQYF.

This clonotype occurred a few times. The chain has TRBV20-1 and TRBJ1-6; D is unclear. V was pared by 3 bases and J by 0 bases, with 15 bases between. Germline CDR1 is DFQATT and CDR2 is SNEGSKA (reference sequence). CDR3 size: 17 residues. Here the CDR3 DNA reads TGCAGTGCTAGTCTCGGTACAGTCAGCTCCTATAATTCACCCCTCCACTTT. Translating gives CSASLGTVSSYNSPLHF.

This clonotype occurred once. The genes are TRBV19 and TRBJ1-2; D gene ambiguous. CDR1 LNHDA and CDR2 SQIVND come from the germline V gene (reference sequence). V was cut by 3 bases and J by 8 bases, with 10 bases left in between. CDR3 length: 12 amino acids. CDR3 DNA: TGTGCCAGTAGTATGGGTGGGCACGGCTACACCTTC. This encodes CASSMGGHGYTF.

The rearrangement uses TRBV19 and TRBJ2-3; 9 bases match TRBD2. In germline, CDR1 is LNHDA, CDR2 SQIVND (reference sequence). The CDR3 spans 14 residues. Trimming cost V 5 bases and J 11 bases; bases outside gene matches: 11. CDR3 sequence reads: CASSPSGIYNEQYF. DNA of the CDR3: TGTGCCAGTAGTCCTAGCGGGATCTACAATGAGCAGTATTTT.

The V gene is TRBV15, the J gene TRBJ2-6, with a possible D match to TRBD1 (5 bases). Trimming left V 0 bases short and J 2 bases short, with 5 bases between. CDR3 size: 15 residues. The germline gives CDR1 LNHNV, CDR2 YYDKDF (reference sequence). The CDR3: CATSRETAGANVLTF. DNA for the CDR3: TGTGCCACCAGCAGAGAGACAGCTGGGGCCAACGTCCTGACTTTC.

The V gene is TRBV7-6, the J gene TRBJ1-2, with D possibly matching TRBD1 (6 bases). Trimming cost V 5 bases and J 6 bases, with 13 bases left between them. The CDR3 is made up of 13 amino acids. The germline CDR1 and CDR2 sequences are SGHVS and FNYEAQ. CDR3 residues: CASSVWGADGYTF. In nucleotides, the CDR3 is TGTGCCAGCAGCGTCTGGGGGGCCGATGGCTACACCTTC.

The chain combines TRBV15 with TRBJ2-7, with 7 bases fitting TRBD2. Germline lookup yields CDR1 LNHNV and CDR2 YYDKDF (reference sequence). The CDR3 totals 16 residues. V lost 3 bases and J lost 3; bases outside the gene matches: 11. The CDR3 protein is CATSSSTSPNRYEQYF. CDR3 nucleotides: TGTGCCACCAGCAGCTCGACTAGCCCAAACCGCTACGAGCAGTACTTC.

The table lists this clonotype with a few counts. The gene calls are TRBV11-2 and TRBJ2-1, with 8 nucleotides matching TRBD2. The V gene's germline CDR1 is SGHAT and CDR2 FQNNGV. The CDR3 has 14 residues. After removal of 1 base from V and 6 bases from J, the junction contained 2 bases not matched to a gene. The DNA of the CDR3 is TGTGCCAGCAGCTTAGTAGCGGGGATCAATGAGCAGTTCTTC. As protein: CASSLVAGINEQFF.

The chain joins TRBV20-1 to TRBJ1-1, with D maybe TRBD1 (5 bases). CDR1 and CDR2 (germline): DFQATT, SNEGSKA (reference sequence). Trimming pared 6 bases from V and 3 bases from J, leaving 11 bases between. The CDR3 is made up of 12 amino acids. CDR3 in DNA: TGCAGTGCACAGGCAAGGGACACTGAAGCTTTCTTT. Translating gives CSAQARDTEAFF.

V gene TRBV20-1 combines with J gene TRBJ2-7, with 12 bases identical to TRBD2. Losses at the gene ends were 6 bases for V and 3 bases for J; bases not matched to a gene: 3. The V gene's germline CDR1 is DFQATT and CDR2 SNEGSKA (reference sequence). The CDR3 is 13 residues long. The CDR3 DNA sequence: TGCAGTGCGCCACTAGCGGGGGGCTACGAGCAGTACTTC. This codes for CSAPLAGGYEQYF.

The J gene is TRBJ1-1, the V gene TRBV19; tentative D call: TRBD1 (5 bases). Trimming left V 5 bases short and J 0 bases short, with 10 bases between. In germline, CDR1 is LNHDA, CDR2 SQIVND (reference sequence). This CDR3 has 14 amino acids. The CDR3 loop reads CASSLGGVNTEAFF. The CDR3 nucleotides read TGTGCCAGTAGTCTTGGGGGGGTGAACACTGAAGCTTTCTTT.

The V call is TRBV7-6, the J call TRBJ2-3; D remains ambiguous. The CDR3 is made up of 13 amino acids. Trimming left V 2 bases short and J 2 bases short, with 5 bases between. From germline, CDR1 is SGHVS and CDR2 FNYEAQ. This chain's CDR3 is CASSLQFTDTQYF. CDR3 coding DNA: TGTGCCAGCAGCTTACAGTTCACAGATACGCAGTATTTT. The full variable domain, its missing parts supplied by reference TRBV7-6 and TRBJ2-3, is GAGVSQSPRYKVTKRGQDVALRCDPISGHVSLYWYRQALGQGPEFLTYFNYEAQQDKSGLPNDRFSAERPEGSISTLTIQRTEQRDSAMYRCASSLQFTDTQYFGPGTRLTVL.

On this clonotype: An end of the junction differs from the germline gene, which may be a read error. The rearrangement uses TRBV10-3 and TRBJ2-7, with D possibly being TRBD1 (6 bases). This CDR3 has 15 residues. Germline V gives CDR1 ENHRY, CDR2 SYGVKD. CDR3 residues: CASSLATGHTYEQYF. DNA of the CDR3: TGTGCCAGCAGTTTAGCGACGGGACATACCTACGAGCAGTACTTC.

The rearrangement links TRBV29-1 to TRBJ2-7, with 10 nucleotides matching TRBD2. After removal of 7 bases from V and 3 bases from J, the junction contained 3 bases not matched to a gene. Germline assignment: CDR1 SQVTM and CDR2 ANQGSEA. CDR3 size: 12 residues. CDR3 coding DNA: TGCAGCGGACTAGCGGGTTTCTACGAGCAGTACTTC. It specifies CSGLAGFYEQYF.

The rearrangement links TRBV10-3 to TRBJ2-6, with 8 bases fitting TRBD1. The CDR3 extends over 14 amino acids. CDR1 and CDR2 from the germline V gene are ENHRY and SYGVKD. The ends lost 6 bases at V and 2 bases at J; junction bases unmatched: 0. In DNA form, the CDR3 reads TGTGCCATCAGACAGGGGGCTGGGGCCAACGTCCTGACTTTC. This gives the protein CAIRQGAGANVLTF.

In regard to this clonotype: One junction end does not reproduce the germline sequence, and a read error may be involved. V gene TRBV25-1 combines with J gene TRBJ2-3; D uncertain. Per the germline V gene, CDR1 is MGHDK and CDR2 is SYGVNS. CDR3 length equals 13 residues. Here the CDR3 reads CATSDSRTDTQYF. The CDR3 DNA reads TGTGCCACCAGTGATTCTAGAACAGATACGCAGTATTTT.